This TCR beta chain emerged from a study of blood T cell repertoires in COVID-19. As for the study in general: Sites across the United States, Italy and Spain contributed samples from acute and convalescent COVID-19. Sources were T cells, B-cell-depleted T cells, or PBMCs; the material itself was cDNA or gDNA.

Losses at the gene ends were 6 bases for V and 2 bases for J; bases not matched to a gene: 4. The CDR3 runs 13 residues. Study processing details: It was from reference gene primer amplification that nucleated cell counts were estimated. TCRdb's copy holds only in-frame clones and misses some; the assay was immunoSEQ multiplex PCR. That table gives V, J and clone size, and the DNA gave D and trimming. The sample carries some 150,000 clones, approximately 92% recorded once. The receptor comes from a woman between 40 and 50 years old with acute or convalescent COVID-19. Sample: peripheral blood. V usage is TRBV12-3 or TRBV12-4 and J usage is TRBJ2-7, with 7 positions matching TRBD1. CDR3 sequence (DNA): TGTGCCAGCAGGAGGACAGGAGCCTACGAGCAGTACTTC. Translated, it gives CASRRTGAYEQYF.